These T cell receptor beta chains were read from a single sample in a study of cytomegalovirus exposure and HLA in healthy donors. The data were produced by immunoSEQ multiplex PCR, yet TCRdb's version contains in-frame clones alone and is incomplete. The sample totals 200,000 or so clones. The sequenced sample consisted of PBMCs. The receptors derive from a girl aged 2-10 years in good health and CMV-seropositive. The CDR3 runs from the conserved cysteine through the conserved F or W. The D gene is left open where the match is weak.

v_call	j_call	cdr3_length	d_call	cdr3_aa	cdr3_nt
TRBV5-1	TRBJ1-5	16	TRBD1	CASSSGTGGSNQPQHF	TGCGCCAGCAGCTCCGGAACAGGGGGTAGCAATCAGCCCCAGCATTTT
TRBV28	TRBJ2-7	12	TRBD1	CASWGQGGEQYF	TGTGCCAGCTGGGGACAGGGGGGCGAGCAGTACTTC
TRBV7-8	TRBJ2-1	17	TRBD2	CASSSRLTSGRVGGQFF	TGTGCCAGCAGCTCGCGCCTGACTAGCGGGAGGGTTGGTGGGCAGTTCTTC
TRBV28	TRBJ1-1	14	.	CASSPVTANTEAFF	TGTGCCAGCAGTCCCGTTACAGCAAACACTGAAGCTTTCTTT
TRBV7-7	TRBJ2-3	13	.	CASSLGATDTQYF	TGTGCTAGCAGCTTAGGAGCTACAGATACGCAGTATTTT
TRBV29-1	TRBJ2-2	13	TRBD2	CSAEGLAAGELFF	TGCAGCGCGGAGGGACTAGCCGCCGGGGAGCTGTTTTTT
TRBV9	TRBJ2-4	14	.	CANSVGIAKNIQYF	TGTGCCAACAGCGTAGGTATAGCCAAAAACATTCAGTACTTC
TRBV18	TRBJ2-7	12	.	CASSPRGYEQYF	TGTGCCAGCTCACCAAGGGGGTACGAGCAGTACTTC
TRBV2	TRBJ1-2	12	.	CASSTGPYGYTF	TGTGCCAGCAGCACAGGGCCTTATGGCTACACCTTC
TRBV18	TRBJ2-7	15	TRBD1	CASSVTGTGSYEQYF	TGTGCCAGCTCAGTGACCGGGACAGGGTCCTACGAGCAGTACTTC
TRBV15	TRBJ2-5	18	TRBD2	CATSFSATSGSGGETQYF	TGTGCCACCTCATTTTCGGCGACTAGCGGGAGCGGGGGGGAGACCCAGTACTTC
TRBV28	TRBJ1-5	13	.	CASKLKGIRPQHF	TGTGCCAGCAAACTTAAGGGGATACGGCCCCAGCATTTT
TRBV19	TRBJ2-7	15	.	CASIGAEMSRCEQYF	TGTGCCAGTATAGGGGCGGAGATGTCTCGTTGCGAGCAGTACTTC
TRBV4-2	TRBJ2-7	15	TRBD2	CASSHPTGLLGEQYF	TGTGCCAGCAGCCACCCAACGGGACTATTGGGCGAGCAGTACTTC
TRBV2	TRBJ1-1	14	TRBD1	CASDRGPLHTEAFF	TGTGCCAGCGACAGGGGGCCTCTGCACACTGAAGCTTTCTTT
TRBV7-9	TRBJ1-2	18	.	CASSSPFIESPGNYGYTF	TGTGCCAGCAGCTCCCCCTTTATTGAGTCCCCGGGTAACTATGGCTACACCTTC
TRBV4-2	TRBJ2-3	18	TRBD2	CASSGLAGGSISTDTQYF	TGTGCCAGCTCCGGACTAGCGGGAGGGTCTATTAGCACAGATACGCAGTATTTT
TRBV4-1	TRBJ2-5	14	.	CASSQDRRERTQYF	TGCGCCAGCAGCCAAGATCGACGGGAGAGGACCCAGTACTTC
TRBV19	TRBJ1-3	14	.	CASHTGISGNTIYF	TGTGCCAGTCATACAGGGATCTCTGGAAACACCATATATTTT
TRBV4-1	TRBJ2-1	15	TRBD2	CASSLLAGGPNEQFF	TGCGCCAGCAGCTTACTAGCGGGAGGGCCGAATGAGCAGTTCTTC
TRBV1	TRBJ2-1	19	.	CTSSQDPPGGAGEDNEQFF	TGCACCAGCAGCCAAGATCCTCCTGGGGGAGCGGGAGAGGATAATGAGCAGTTCTTC
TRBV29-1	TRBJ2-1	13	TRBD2	CSVGLAGDNEQFF	TGCAGCGTTGGGCTAGCGGGAGACAATGAGCAGTTCTTC
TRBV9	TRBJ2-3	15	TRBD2	CASSVGTTTGGTQYF	TGTGCCAGCAGCGTCGGGACTACCACGGGGGGTACGCAGTATTTT
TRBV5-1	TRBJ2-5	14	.	CASSLFQAAETQYF	TGCGCCAGCAGCTTGTTCCAGGCTGCCGAGACCCAGTACTTC
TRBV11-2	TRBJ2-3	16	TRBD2	CASSLDLTSGIDTQYF	TGTGCCAGCAGCTTAGATCTGACTAGCGGGATAGATACGCAGTATTTT
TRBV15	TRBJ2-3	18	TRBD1	CATSRDTPPRTGRYTQYF	TGTGCCACCAGCAGAGATACCCCCCCCCGGACAGGCCGATATACGCAGTATTTT
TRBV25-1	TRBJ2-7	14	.	CASSGPGLFYEQYF	TGTGCCAGCAGTGGTCCGGGACTTTTCTACGAGCAGTACTTC
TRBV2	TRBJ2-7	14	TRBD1	CASSGDRERSEQYF	TGTGCCAGCAGTGGGGACAGGGAGAGATCCGAGCAGTACTTC
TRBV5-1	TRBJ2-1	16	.	CASSLDAGSSYNEQFF	TGCGCCAGCAGCTTGGATGCGGGAAGCTCCTACAATGAGCAGTTCTTC